This TCR beta chain was recorded in a study of CXCR3-negative and CXCR3-positive naive CD8 T cells. The overall study: The total count of TRB reads reached 110 million to 150 million, and each library contributed about 1.5 +/- 0.3 million.

This CDR3 has 14 amino acids. CDR1 SGHTA and CDR2 FQGTGA come from the germline V gene. Study-level findings and limits: Naive subsets expressed similar surface CD5; TRB CDR3 features served to infer TCR strength. Unlike memory cells, which differed, naive CXCR3-negative and CXCR3-positive cells had similar TRBV-TRBJ usage. Diversity proved comparably high across both naive subsets and much lower in memory CD8+ cells.

The TRB cDNA libraries were prepared by 5' RACE with UMI labels. With the 5' RACE reads reprocessed, TCRdb shows one record per CDR3 protein and no DNA. This sample's clone table lists 38,000 or so distinct CDR3 sequences. About this clonotype: Its matching antigen is unknown.

The rearrangement joins TRBV7-3 to TRBJ2-1; there is no DNA to check the TCRdb D call of TRBD1. This clonotype originated in a human donor in good health. Some clones in this sample may be carry-over from other donors' samples. Input material: memory CD8+ T cells from blood. CDR3 protein: CASSRTGSPYEQFF. The full variable domain, with the rest looked up from reference TRBV7-3 and TRBJ2-1, is GAGVSQTPSNKVTEKGKYVELRCDPISGHTALYWYRQSLGQGPEFLIYFQGTGAADDSGLPNDRFFAVRPEGSVSTLKIQRTERGDSAVYLCASSRTGSPYEQFFGPGTRLTVL.